This TCR beta chain was identified in a study of blood T cells in healthy people across ages. This CDR3 spans 16 amino acids. CDR1 and CDR2 from the germline V gene are LGHNA and YSLEER. V lost 3 bases, J lost 0 bases, and 14 bases lay in between. The study, taken as a whole, reports: A roughly linear fall in TCR beta diversity per million T cells was seen with increasing age.

Together with a sample-barcoded 5' primer, a J-beta primer mix was included in a second PCR lasting roughly 6 to 12 cycles. TCRdb reprocessed the 5' RACE reads via MiXCR and lists one record per CDR3 protein. The data show 1.5 million to 1.8 million distinct CDR3 sequences, 42% seen once. On this clonotype itself: Its antigen is unknown.

This clonotype was sampled from a woman aged 18 to 35 in good health. Sequencing was done on a sample of blood. The V and J genes are TRBV4-3 and TRBJ1-2, with D perhaps matching TRBD1 (5 bases). CDR3 DNA sequence: TGCGCCAGCAGCCAGGGGAGGGGCGTAGCTAACTATGGCTACACCTTC. Translation gives CASSQGRGVANYGYTF.